The rows below give T cell receptor beta chains drawn from one sample of a study of shared clonotypes between healthy human individuals. TCRdb keeps only in-frame clones here, not all; method: immunoSEQ multiplex PCR. This sample carries approximately 1.4 million clones, 98% of them seen once, and the ten largest clones take about 0.4%. The sample taken for sequencing was naive CD4+ T cells sorted from blood. These receptors came from a man aged 25-45 years in good health. The CDR3 runs from the conserved cysteine through the conserved F or W. The order of the fields is clone size, V gene, J gene, D gene, CDR3 DNA, CDR3 protein. The D gene is left open where the match is weak. Expanded clones get a size class; other rows say once, few or many, or leave the size out.

size: NA
V: TRBV2
J: TRBJ2-7
D: NA
DNA: TGTGCCAGCAGGGAAGGTGGTGAGCAGTACTTC
CDR3: CASREGGEQYF

size: NA
V: TRBV7-2
J: TRBJ2-1
D: TRBD2
DNA: TGTGCCAGCAGCTTAGCCCCTCGGTTAGCGGGAGGGAATGAGCAGTTCTTC
CDR3: CASSLAPRLAGGNEQFF

size: NA
V: TRBV11-3
J: TRBJ2-3
D: TRBD1
DNA: TGTGCCAGCAGCTTCCGACAGGGGTCCACAGATACGCAGTATTTT
CDR3: CASSFRQGSTDTQYF

size: once
V: TRBV28
J: TRBJ1-3
D: NA
DNA: TGTGCCAGCAGTTTGCAGGGAGCCCCCTCTGGAAACACCATATATTTT
CDR3: CASSLQGAPSGNTIYF

size: NA
V: TRBV9
J: TRBJ2-7
D: NA
DNA: TGTGCCAGCAGCGTAGGTCGGCCCGAGACCTACGAGCAGTACTTC
CDR3: CASSVGRPETYEQYF

size: NA
V: TRBV6-5
J: TRBJ1-1
D: NA
DNA: TGTGCCAGCAGTTACTCGGGACGGTCGGGCACTGAAGCTTTCTTT
CDR3: CASSYSGRSGTEAFF

size: NA
V: TRBV10-3
J: TRBJ2-2
D: TRBD2
DNA: TGTGCCATCAGTCCGGGAGGGCGTAGCACCGGGGAGCTGTTTTTT
CDR3: CAISPGGRSTGELFF

size: NA
V: TRBV29-1
J: TRBJ1-2
D: NA
DNA: TGCAGCGTTCACCAGTATGGCTACACCTTC
CDR3: CSVHQYGYTF

size: NA
V: TRBV7-3
J: TRBJ2-1
D: NA
DNA: TGTGCCAGCAGCTTAGGGGTGACTAACAATGAGCAGTTCTTC
CDR3: CASSLGVTNNEQFF

size: NA
V: TRBV11-3
J: TRBJ2-5
D: NA
DNA: TGTGCCAGCAGCCAGGGGCGGTGGGAGACCCAGTACTTC
CDR3: CASSQGRWETQYF

size: NA
V: TRBV14
J: TRBJ2-7
D: NA
DNA: TGTGCCAGCAGCCATCCAGGGCGTTACGAGCAGTACTTC
CDR3: CASSHPGRYEQYF

size: NA
V: TRBV19
J: TRBJ1-2
D: TRBD1
DNA: TGTGCCAGTAGTAGCCGGGACAGGGGGCGCAACTATGGCTACACCTTC
CDR3: CASSSRDRGRNYGYTF

size: NA
V: TRBV7-6
J: TRBJ2-7
D: TRBD1
DNA: TGTGCCAGCAGCCCGCACCAGGGGGTGCAAGAGCAGTACTTC
CDR3: CASSPHQGVQEQYF

size: NA
V: TRBV9
J: TRBJ2-7
D: NA
DNA: TGTGCCAGCAGCGTAGCTTCGGGGTTGAGCGAGCAGTACTTC
CDR3: CASSVASGLSEQYF

size: NA
V: TRBV27
J: TRBJ2-5
D: NA
DNA: TGTGCCAGCTGCCCTTTAGGGTTCTCAGAGACCCAGTACTTC
CDR3: CASCPLGFSETQYF

size: NA
V: TRBV11-2
J: TRBJ1-5
D: NA
DNA: TGTGCCAGCAGCTTTGTGGAAAATCAGCCCCAGCATTTT
CDR3: CASSFVENQPQHF

size: NA
V: TRBV7-3
J: TRBJ2-1
D: NA
DNA: TGTGCCAGCAGCGCCTTAGCTCGAGGGGAGCAGTTCTTC
CDR3: CASSALARGEQFF

size: NA
V: TRBV5-1
J: TRBJ2-7
D: TRBD2
DNA: TGCGCCAGCAGCACAGGACTAGCGGGAGGGCCGGGGAACGAGCAGTACTTC
CDR3: CASSTGLAGGPGNEQYF

size: NA
V: TRBV20-1
J: TRBJ1-1
D: NA
DNA: TGCAGTGCTAGTTTTACTGAAGCTTTCTTT
CDR3: CSASFTEAFF

size: NA
V: TRBV5-4
J: TRBJ1-1
D: TRBD1
DNA: TGTGCCAGCAGCTCCGGGACAGGGAACACTGAAGCTTTCTTT
CDR3: CASSSGTGNTEAFF

size: NA
V: TRBV7-9
J: TRBJ2-7
D: TRBD1
DNA: TGTGCCAGCACCCGCGGGACAGGGCTCTACGAGCAGTACTTC
CDR3: CASTRGTGLYEQYF

size: NA
V: TRBV2
J: TRBJ2-2
D: NA
DNA: TGTGCCAGCAATACTTTTACCGGGGAGCTGTTTTTT
CDR3: CASNTFTGELFF

size: NA
V: TRBV28
J: TRBJ1-4
D: NA
DNA: TGTGCCAGCAGTCCCAACTGGGGCGTAGTTGAAAAACTGTTTTTT
CDR3: CASSPNWGVVEKLFF

size: NA
V: TRBV6-1
J: TRBJ2-7
D: NA
DNA: TGTGCCAGTACGACAATAAACAGGTCGGGGGAGCAGTACTTC
CDR3: CASTTINRSGEQYF

size: once
V: TRBV18
J: TRBJ2-7
D: NA
DNA: TGTGCCAGCTCACCAAACTCAGGGGTGAACGAGCAGTACTTC
CDR3: CASSPNSGVNEQYF

size: NA
V: TRBV5-5
J: TRBJ2-5
D: NA
DNA: TGTGCCAGCAGCTTGAAGGCAGAGACCCAGTACTTC
CDR3: CASSLKAETQYF

size: NA
V: TRBV11-2
J: TRBJ2-7
D: NA
DNA: TGTGCCAGCAGCCCGGGCAGCGTGCTCGTCGTCGAGCAGTACTTC
CDR3: CASSPGSVLVVEQYF

size: NA
V: TRBV5-8
J: TRBJ2-1
D: NA
DNA: TGTGCCAGCAGAATGGGCGGGACAGTCTACAATGAGCAGTTCTTC
CDR3: CASRMGGTVYNEQFF

size: NA
V: TRBV6-1
J: TRBJ2-7
D: NA
DNA: TGTGCCAGCAGTTTGAATCCGGGACACCGATACGAGCAGTACTTC
CDR3: CASSLNPGHRYEQYF

size: once
V: TRBV5-1
J: TRBJ2-2
D: NA
DNA: TGCGCCAGCAGCTCAACTTGGTCCGGGGAGCTGTTTTTT
CDR3: CASSSTWSGELFF

size: NA
V: TRBV7-2
J: TRBJ2-1
D: NA
DNA: TGTGCCAGCACCTTAGGGAGTTTGGTCTACAATGAGCAGTTCTTC
CDR3: CASTLGSLVYNEQFF

size: NA
V: TRBV2
J: TRBJ2-5
D: NA
DNA: TGTGCCAGCAGCCTAGACCCAGTATCTATGGAGACCCAGTACTTC
CDR3: CASSLDPVSMETQYF

size: NA
V: TRBV19
J: TRBJ2-1
D: NA
DNA: TGTGCCAGTAGTCCGAACGCGGACAGAGGATACAATGAGCAGTTCTTC
CDR3: CASSPNADRGYNEQFF

size: once
V: TRBV9
J: TRBJ1-3
D: TRBD1
DNA: TGTGCCAGCAGCGTAGGGGTCTGGGTGACAGGGACTGGAAACACCATATATTTT
CDR3: CASSVGVWVTGTGNTIYF

size: NA
V: TRBV5-4
J: TRBJ2-7
D: TRBD2
DNA: TGTGCCAGCAGCTCCTGGACTAGCCAGGGGTACGAGCAGTACTTC
CDR3: CASSSWTSQGYEQYF

size: NA
V: TRBV7-2
J: TRBJ2-3
D: NA
DNA: TGTGCCAGCAGCTTAACAGATCGGGCGAAAGATACGCAGTATTTT
CDR3: CASSLTDRAKDTQYF

size: once
V: TRBV2
J: TRBJ1-1
D: NA
DNA: TGTGCCAGCAGGAGGGTGGCTGAAGCTTTCTTT
CDR3: CASRRVAEAFF

size: NA
V: TRBV6-5
J: TRBJ2-7
D: NA
DNA: TGTGCCAGCAGTTATCGAGGCGAGCAGTACTTC
CDR3: CASSYRGEQYF

size: NA
V: TRBV5-1
J: TRBJ1-2
D: TRBD1
DNA: TGCGCCAGCAGCCCGCAGGGGGATGACTCTGGCTACACCTTC
CDR3: CASSPQGDDSGYTF

size: NA
V: TRBV5-1
J: TRBJ2-5
D: NA
DNA: TGCGCCAGCAGTGGTGGTACCCAAGAGACCCAGTACTTC
CDR3: CASSGGTQETQYF

size: once
V: TRBV2
J: TRBJ1-5
D: TRBD1
DNA: TGTGCCAGCACAGGACAGGGGGTTTTTCAGCCCCAGCATTTT
CDR3: CASTGQGVFQPQHF

size: NA
V: TRBV10-3
J: TRBJ2-5
D: TRBD1
DNA: TGTGCCATCAGGTCGACAGGGGTCAAGGAGACCCAGTACTTC
CDR3: CAIRSTGVKETQYF